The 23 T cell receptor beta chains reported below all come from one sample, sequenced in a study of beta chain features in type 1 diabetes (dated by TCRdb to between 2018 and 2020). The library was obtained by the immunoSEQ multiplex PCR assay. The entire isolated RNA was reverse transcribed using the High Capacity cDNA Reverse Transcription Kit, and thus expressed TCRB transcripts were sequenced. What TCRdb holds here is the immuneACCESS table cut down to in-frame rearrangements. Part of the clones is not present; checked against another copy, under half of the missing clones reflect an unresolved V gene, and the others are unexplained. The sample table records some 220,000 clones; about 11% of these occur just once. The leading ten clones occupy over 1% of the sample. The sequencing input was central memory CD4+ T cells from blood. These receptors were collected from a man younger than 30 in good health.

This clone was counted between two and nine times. The CDR3 bases are TGTGCCAGCAGCGTAGTGGACCTTCCACTCTCTGGGGCCAACGTCCTGACTTTC. It codes for CASSVVDLPLSGANVLTF. V usage is TRBV9 and J usage is TRBJ2-6, with unresolved D. From germline, CDR1 is SGDLS and CDR2 YYNGEE. V was shortened by 0 bases and J by 0 bases, with 13 bases between the two germline ends. This CDR3 has 18 residues.

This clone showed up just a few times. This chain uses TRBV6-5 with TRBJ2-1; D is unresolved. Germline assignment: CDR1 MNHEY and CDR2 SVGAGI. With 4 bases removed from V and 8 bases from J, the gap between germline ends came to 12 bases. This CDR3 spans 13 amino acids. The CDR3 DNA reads TGTGCCAGCAGTTTCGTGATTGAGGATGAGCAGTTCTTC. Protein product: CASSFVIEDEQFF.

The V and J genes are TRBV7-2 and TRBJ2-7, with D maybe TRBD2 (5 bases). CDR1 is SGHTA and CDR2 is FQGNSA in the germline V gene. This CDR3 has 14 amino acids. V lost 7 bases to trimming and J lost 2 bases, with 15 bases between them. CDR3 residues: CASTPFRGPYEQYF. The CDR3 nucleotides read TGTGCCAGCACCCCTTTTCGAGGGCCCTACGAGCAGTACTTC.

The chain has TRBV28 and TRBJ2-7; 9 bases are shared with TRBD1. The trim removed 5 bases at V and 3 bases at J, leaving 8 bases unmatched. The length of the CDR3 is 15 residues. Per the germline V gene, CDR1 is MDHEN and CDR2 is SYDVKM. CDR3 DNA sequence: TGTGCCAGCAGTGGAACCGGGACAGGGAGCTACGAGCAGTACTTC. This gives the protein CASSGTGTGSYEQYF.

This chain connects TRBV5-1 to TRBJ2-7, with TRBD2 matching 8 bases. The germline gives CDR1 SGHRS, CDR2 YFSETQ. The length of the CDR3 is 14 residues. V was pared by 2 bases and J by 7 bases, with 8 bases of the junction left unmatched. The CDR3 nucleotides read TGCGCCAGCAGCTTCGGCGGGGGGCCCCGAGAGCAGTACTTC. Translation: CASSFGGGPREQYF.

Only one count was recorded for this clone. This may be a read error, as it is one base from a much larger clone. The CDR3 reads CASSRQASYEQYF. DNA of the CDR3: TGTGCCAGCAGTCGACAGGCCTCCTACGAGCAGTACTTC. The V and J genes are TRBV6-5 and TRBJ2-7; D might be TRBD1 (6 bases). CDR1 and CDR2 from the germline V gene are MNHEY and SVGAGI. Trimming removed 5 bases at V and 0 bases at J, with 8 bases between. CDR3 length: 13 residues.

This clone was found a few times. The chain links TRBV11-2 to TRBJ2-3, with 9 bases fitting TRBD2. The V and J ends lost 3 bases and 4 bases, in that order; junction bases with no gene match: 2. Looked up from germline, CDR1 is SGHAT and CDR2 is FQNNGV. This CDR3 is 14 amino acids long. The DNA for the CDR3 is TGTGCCAGCAGCTTGGGACTAGCCCCAGATACGCAGTATTTT. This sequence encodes CASSLGLAPDTQYF.

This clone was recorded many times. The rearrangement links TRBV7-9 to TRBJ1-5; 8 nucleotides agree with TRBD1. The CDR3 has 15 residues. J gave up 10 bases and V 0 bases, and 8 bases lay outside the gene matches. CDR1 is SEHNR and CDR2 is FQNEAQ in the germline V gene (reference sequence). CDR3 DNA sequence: TGTGCCAGCAGCTTAGCTGGTGCCAGGGGGCCACCCCAGCATTTT. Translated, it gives CASSLAGARGPPQHF.

The CDR3 sequence: CAWSLGPGRYNEQFF. The CDR3 nucleotides read TGTGCCTGGAGCCTAGGCCCGGGCCGCTACAATGAGCAGTTCTTC. The chain has TRBV30 and TRBJ2-1; D is uncertain. Trimming cost V 3 bases and J 3 bases, with 15 bases left between them. CDR3 length equals 15 residues. Germline V lookup: CDR1 GTSNPN, CDR2 SVGIG (reference sequence).

The CDR3 sequence is CSVGEGGEQYF. For the CDR3, the DNA is TGCAGCGTTGGCGAGGGCGGCGAGCAGTACTTC. The gene calls are TRBV29-1 and TRBJ2-7; a weak D match, TRBD2 (5 bases). This CDR3 has 11 amino acids. The germline V gene has CDR1 SQVTM and CDR2 ANQGSEA. V lost 4 bases to trimming and J lost 6 bases, with 10 bases between them.

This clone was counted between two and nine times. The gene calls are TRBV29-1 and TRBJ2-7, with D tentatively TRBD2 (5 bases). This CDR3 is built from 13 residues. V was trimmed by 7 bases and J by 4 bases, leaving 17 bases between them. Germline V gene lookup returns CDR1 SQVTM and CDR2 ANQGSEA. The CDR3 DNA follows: TGCAGCGCCTGGATCGGGGAATGGTACGAGCAGTACTTC. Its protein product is CSAWIGEWYEQYF.

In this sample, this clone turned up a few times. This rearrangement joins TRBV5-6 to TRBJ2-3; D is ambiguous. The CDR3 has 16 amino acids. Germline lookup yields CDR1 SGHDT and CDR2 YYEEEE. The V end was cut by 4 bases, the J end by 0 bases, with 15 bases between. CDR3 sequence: CASSPRPNLSTDTQYF. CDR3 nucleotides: TGTGCCAGCAGCCCCAGACCAAACCTTAGCACAGATACGCAGTATTTT.

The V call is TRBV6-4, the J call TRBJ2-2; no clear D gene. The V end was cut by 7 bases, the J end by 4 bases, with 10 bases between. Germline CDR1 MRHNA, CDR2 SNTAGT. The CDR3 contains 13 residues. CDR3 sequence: CASKAPFTGELFF. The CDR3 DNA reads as TGTGCCAGCAAAGCACCCTTCACCGGGGAGCTGTTTTTT.

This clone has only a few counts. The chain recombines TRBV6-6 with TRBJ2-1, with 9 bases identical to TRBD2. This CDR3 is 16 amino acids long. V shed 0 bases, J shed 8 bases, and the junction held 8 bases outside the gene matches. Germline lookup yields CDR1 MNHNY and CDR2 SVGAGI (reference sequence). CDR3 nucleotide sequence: TGTGCCAGCAGTTACTCGAGCCTGTGGACTAGCGATGAGCAGTTCTTC. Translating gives CASSYSSLWTSDEQFF.

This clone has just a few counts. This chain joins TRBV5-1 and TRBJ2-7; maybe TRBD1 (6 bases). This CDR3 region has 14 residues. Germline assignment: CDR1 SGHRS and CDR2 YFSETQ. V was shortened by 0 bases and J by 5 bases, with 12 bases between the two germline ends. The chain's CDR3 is CASSLAGTTHEQYF. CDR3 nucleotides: TGCGCCAGCAGCTTGGCCGGGACAACCCACGAGCAGTACTTC.

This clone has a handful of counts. The CDR3: CASSSLGLAKNIQYF. In DNA form, the CDR3 reads TGTGCCAGCAGCTCTCTGGGGTTGGCCAAAAACATTCAGTACTTC. The chain carries TRBV11-2 and TRBJ2-4, with unresolved D. Trimming took 4 bases from V and 1 from J, leaving 11 bases between them. Per germline, CDR1 SGHAT and CDR2 FQNNGV. CDR3 length: 15 residues.

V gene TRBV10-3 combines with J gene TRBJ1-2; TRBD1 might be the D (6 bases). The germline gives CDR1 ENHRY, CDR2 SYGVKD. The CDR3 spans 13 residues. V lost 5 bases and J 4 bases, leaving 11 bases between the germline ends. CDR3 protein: CAISRGAGYGYTF. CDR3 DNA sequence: TGTGCCATCAGTCGGGGGGCCGGCTATGGCTACACCTTC.

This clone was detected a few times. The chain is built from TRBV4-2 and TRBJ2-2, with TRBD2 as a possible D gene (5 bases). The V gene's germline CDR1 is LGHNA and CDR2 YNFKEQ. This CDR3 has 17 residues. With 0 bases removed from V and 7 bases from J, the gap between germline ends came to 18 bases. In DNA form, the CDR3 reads TGTGCCAGCAGCCAAGAAACCCCACTAGATTTGGTCGGGGAGCTGTTTTTT. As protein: CASSQETPLDLVGELFF.

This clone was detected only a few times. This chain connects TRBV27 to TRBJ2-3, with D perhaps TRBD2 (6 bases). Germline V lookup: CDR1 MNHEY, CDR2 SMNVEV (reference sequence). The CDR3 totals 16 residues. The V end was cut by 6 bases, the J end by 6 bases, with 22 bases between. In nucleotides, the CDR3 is TGTGCCAGCAGCCCTTTAGGAGGGACTGGGGGGGATACGCAGTATTTT. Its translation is CASSPLGGTGGDTQYF.

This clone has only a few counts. In DNA form, the CDR3 reads TGTGCCAGCAGCCCTATCGACAGGATCTATGGCTACACCTTC. Protein product: CASSPIDRIYGYTF. This chain joins TRBV28 and TRBJ1-2, with D possibly matching TRBD1 (6 bases). The CDR3 is 14 amino acids. The V end lost 6 bases, the J end lost 4 bases, and 15 bases lay between the germline ends. Germline V gene data show CDR1 as MDHEN and CDR2 as SYDVKM.

CDR3 amino acids: CASSFSAARGGGELFF. CDR3 DNA: TGTGCCAGCAGTTTTTCAGCAGCCAGGGGTGGCGGGGAGCTGTTTTTT. The rearrangement joins TRBV27 to TRBJ2-2, with D perhaps TRBD1 (6 bases). Between the trimmed V and J ends, which lost 3 bases and 7 bases, there was a span of 18 bases. The CDR3 extends over 16 amino acids. Germline lookup yields CDR1 MNHEY and CDR2 SMNVEV (reference sequence).

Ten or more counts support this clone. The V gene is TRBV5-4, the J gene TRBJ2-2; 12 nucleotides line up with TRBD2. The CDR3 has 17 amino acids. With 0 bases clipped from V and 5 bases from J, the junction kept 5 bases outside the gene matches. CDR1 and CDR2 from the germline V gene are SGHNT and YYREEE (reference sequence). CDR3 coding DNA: TGTGCCAGCAGCTTGGGCCTAGCGGGAGGGCGAACCGGGGAGCTGTTTTTT. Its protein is CASSLGLAGGRTGELFF.

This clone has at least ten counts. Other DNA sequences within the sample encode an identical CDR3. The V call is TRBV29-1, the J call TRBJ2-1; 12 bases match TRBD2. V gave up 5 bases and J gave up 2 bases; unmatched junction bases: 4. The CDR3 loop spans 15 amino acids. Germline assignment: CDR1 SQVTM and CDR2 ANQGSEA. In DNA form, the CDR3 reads TGCAGCGTTCCGAGGACTAGCGGGGCCTACAATGAGCAGTTCTTC. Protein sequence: CSVPRTSGAYNEQFF.